The 29 T cell receptor beta chains reported below all come from one sample, sequenced in a study of glioma-infiltrating T cells after dendritic cell vaccination. The repertoire was sequenced with immunoSEQ multiplex PCR; TCRdb's copy has only in-frame clones and lacks some. The profile shows 100,000 or so clones, 85% to 90% of them singletons. Time point noted: after dendritic cell vaccination, including at tumor progression/relapse. The sample was blood, taken after dendritic cell vaccination. The receptors derive from a human donor with glioblastoma.

This clone has just one count. The rearrangement links TRBV5-4 to TRBJ2-3; 9 nucleotides line up with TRBD1. Germline trimming cut 4 bases from V and 5 bases from J; bases unmatched to any gene: 8. CDR1 and CDR2 from the germline V gene are SGHNT and YYREEE (reference sequence). The CDR3 is made up of 15 amino acids. The chain's CDR3 is CASSPGTGPGDTQYF. Here the CDR3 DNA reads TGTGCCAGCAGCCCCGGGACAGGGCCCGGAGATACGCAGTATTTT.

V gene TRBV30 combines with J gene TRBJ1-1; D possibly corresponds to TRBD1 (6 bases). Germline assignment: CDR1 GTSNPN and CDR2 SVGIG (reference sequence). The CDR3 length is 12 residues. Trimming took 4 bases from V and 3 from J, leaving 9 bases between them. This CDR3 is CAWTGVHTEAFF. The CDR3 nucleotides are TGTGCCTGGACAGGGGTTCACACTGAAGCTTTCTTT.

Concerning this clone: The sample has other DNA sequences that encode this CDR3 too. The chain carries TRBV30 and TRBJ2-1; 11 nucleotides align to TRBD2. The J segment lost 12 bases and the V segment lost 7 bases, leaving 11 bases of the junction unmatched. The CDR3 has 13 residues. Germline lookup yields CDR1 GTSNPN and CDR2 SVGIG (reference sequence). The CDR3 sequence: CASGLAGGISQFF. The DNA of the CDR3 is TGTGCCTCGGGGCTAGCGGGAGGTATTTCGCAGTTCTTC. The complete variable domain, with remaining parts taken from reference TRBV30 and TRBJ2-1, reads SQTIHQWPATLVQPVGSPLSLECTVEGTSNPNLYWYRQAAGRGLQLLFYSVGIGQISSEVPQNLSASRPQDRQFILSSKKLLLSDSGFYLCASGLAGGISQFFGPGTRLTVL.

The chain's CDR3 is CASSDDSGGWETQYF. The CDR3 region has the DNA TGTGCCAGCAGTGACGACTCGGGGGGATGGGAGACCCAGTACTTC. This rearrangement joins TRBV6-6 to TRBJ2-5; 7 bases map to TRBD2. The CDR3 length is 15 residues. Germline V gene data show CDR1 as MNHNY and CDR2 as SVGAGI (reference sequence). The J segment lost 5 bases and the V segment lost 5 bases, leaving 11 bases of the junction unmatched.

V gene TRBV6-5 combines with J gene TRBJ2-3, with 11 bases identical to TRBD2. V shed 6 bases, J shed 1 base, and the junction held 3 bases outside the gene matches. Germline V gene data show CDR1 as MNHEY and CDR2 as SVGAGI. CDR3 length equals 15 residues. CDR3 sequence reads: CASRQLAGGTDTQYF. CDR3 nucleotide sequence: TGTGCCAGCAGGCAACTAGCGGGGGGCACAGATACGCAGTATTTT.

This clone has only one observation. The chain combines TRBV5-1 with TRBJ1-1; D is unclear. This CDR3 is built from 14 residues. Germline V gene lookup returns CDR1 SGHRS and CDR2 YFSETQ. Trimming pared 0 bases from V and 0 bases from J, leaving 6 bases between. The CDR3 here is CASSLEPVNTEAFF. For the CDR3, the DNA is TGCGCCAGCAGCTTGGAGCCGGTGAACACTGAAGCTTTCTTT.

The gene calls are TRBV6-1 and TRBJ1-5, with D hard to call. Deletions cut 7 bases from V and 5 bases from J, with 9 bases between. This CDR3 region has 12 residues. Germline assignment: CDR1 MNHNS and CDR2 SASEGT. The CDR3 here is CASTWGDQPQHF. The CDR3 DNA follows: TGTGCCAGCACGTGGGGAGATCAGCCCCAGCATTTT.

This clone was counted a few times. V usage is TRBV30 and J usage is TRBJ1-1; D gene unclear. This CDR3 comprises 12 residues. Germline V gene sequence: CDR1 GTSNPN, CDR2 SVGIG (reference sequence). Trimming left V 2 bases short and J 6 bases short, with 10 bases between. CDR3 in amino acids: CAWSLSGPEAFF. The CDR3, as DNA: TGTGCCTGGAGTCTTAGCGGGCCTGAAGCTTTCTTT.

In its sample, this clone was seen once. The chain uses TRBV30 and TRBJ1-5; D perhaps matches TRBD1 (6 bases). The CDR3 length is 18 residues. Germline V CDR1 and CDR2: GTSNPN, SVGIG (reference sequence). Trimming pared 1 base from V and 1 base from J, leaving 20 bases between. The CDR3 DNA sequence: TGTGCCTGGAGTGGGGGACACGAGCCCGCGGTAAGCAATCAGCCCCAGCATTTT. Translating it yields CAWSGGHEPAVSNQPQHF.

This clone was observed once. The rearrangement joins TRBV11-3 to TRBJ2-5; 7 bases match TRBD2. Looked up from germline, CDR1 is SGHNT and CDR2 is YENEEA. The CDR3 is 14 residues long. V dropped 4 bases and J dropped 2; count of bases not matched to a gene: 4. CDR3 region: CASSSEGLQETQYF. As DNA, the CDR3 is TGTGCCAGCAGCTCGGAGGGACTACAAGAGACCCAGTACTTC.

The chain uses TRBV5-1 and TRBJ2-7, with 11 bases fitting TRBD1. CDR3 length equals 14 residues. J was trimmed by 5 bases and V by 0 bases; bases with no gene match: 1. CDR1 and CDR2 (germline): SGHRS, YFSETQ. In DNA form, the CDR3 reads TGCGCCAGCAGCTTGGGGGGACAGGGGGACGAGCAGTACTTC. Amino acids: CASSLGGQGDEQYF. The whole variable domain, remainder taken from reference TRBV5-1 and TRBJ2-7, is KAGVTQTPRYLIKTRGQQVTLSCSPISGHRSVSWYQQTPGQGLQFLFEYFSETQRNKGNFPGRFSGRQFSNSRSEMNVSTLELGDSALYLCASSLGGQGDEQYFGPGTRLTVT.

The chain links TRBV6-1 to TRBJ2-5; TRBD1 agrees at 11 bases. After removal of 4 bases from V and 4 bases from J, the junction contained 2 bases not matched to a gene. CDR1 MNHNS and CDR2 SASEGT come from the germline V gene. This CDR3 contains 14 residues. CDR3 nucleotide sequence: TGTGCCAGCAGTGGGACAGGGGGCGTAGAGACCCAGTACTTC. Amino acid sequence: CASSGTGGVETQYF.

The chain employs TRBV6-5 and TRBJ2-3; 10 nucleotides agree with TRBD2. After removal of 0 bases from V and 5 bases from J, the junction contained 5 bases not matched to a gene. Germline CDR1 and CDR2: MNHEY and SVGAGI. This CDR3 region has 16 residues. Written as DNA, the CDR3 is TGTGCCAGCAGTTACTCGAGTAGCGGGGGGTTAGATACGCAGTATTTT. Amino acid sequence: CASSYSSSGGLDTQYF.

For the CDR3, the DNA is TGCGCCAGCAGCTTGGACGCGGGGGCAGCGGCAGATACGCAGTATTTT. Amino acids: CASSLDAGAAADTQYF. This chain joins TRBV5-1 and TRBJ2-3, with a weak D call TRBD2 (7 bases). In germline, CDR1 is SGHRS, CDR2 YFSETQ. The CDR3 runs to 16 residues. Deletions cut 0 bases from V and 4 bases from J, with 15 bases between.

J is TRBJ1-1 and V is TRBV30; 7 nucleotides line up with TRBD1. In germline, CDR1 is GTSNPN, CDR2 SVGIG (reference sequence). The CDR3 length is 14 residues. Unmatched junction bases numbered 5, after V lost 3 bases and J lost 1 base. The CDR3 spells CAWRPGTENTEAFF. The DNA of the CDR3 is TGTGCCTGGAGACCCGGGACAGAGAACACTGAAGCTTTCTTT.

This clone was seen just once. This chain links TRBV30 with TRBJ2-3; D remains ambiguous. The CDR3 contains 11 residues. Trimming stripped 7 bases from V and 7 bases from J, with 12 bases between. Looked up from germline, CDR1 is GTSNPN and CDR2 is SVGIG (reference sequence). In DNA, the CDR3 is TGTGCCTCCTTAGTCGCGTATACGCAGTATTTT. This translates into CASLVAYTQYF.

The chain recombines TRBV11-2 with TRBJ2-3; TRBD1 agrees at 8 bases. Germline assignment: CDR1 SGHAT and CDR2 FQNNGV. The CDR3 is 14 residues long. With 1 base clipped from V and 4 bases from J, the junction kept 1 base outside the gene matches. The CDR3 loop is CASSLGQGSDTQYF. The CDR3 DNA is TGTGCCAGCAGCTTAGGACAGGGGTCAGATACGCAGTATTTT.

The chain is built from TRBV5-6 and TRBJ2-7; 9 nucleotides agree with TRBD1. Germline V CDR1 and CDR2: SGHDT, YYEEEE. V trimming: 1 base; J trimming: 5 bases; junction bases outside the gene matches: 10. The CDR3 spans 16 residues. For the CDR3, the DNA is TGTGCCAGCAGCTTGACGTCCGGACAGGGGCTGAACGAGCAGTACTTC. Encoded protein: CASSLTSGQGLNEQYF.

The rearrangement joins TRBV5-4 to TRBJ2-5, with TRBD2 matching over 10 bases. V gave up 5 bases and J gave up 1 base; unmatched junction bases: 8. Looked up from germline, CDR1 is SGHNT and CDR2 is YYREEE (reference sequence). The CDR3 has 16 amino acids. In nucleotides, the CDR3 is TGTGCCAGCAGTTCTCCCAAGCGGGAGGGCCAAGAGACCCAGTACTTC. The encoded protein is CASSSPKREGQETQYF.

J is TRBJ1-1 and V is TRBV11-2; TRBD1 agrees at 8 bases. With V trimmed by 3 bases and J by 6 bases, 6 bases remained unmatched. CDR3 length: 14 residues. Germline V CDR1 and CDR2: SGHAT, FQNNGV. DNA of the CDR3: TGTGCCAGCAGCTTCTCCGACAGGGGCTCTGAAGCTTTCTTT. Residues: CASSFSDRGSEAFF.

The V gene is TRBV30, the J gene TRBJ2-2; no clear D gene. Deletions cut 3 bases from V and 0 bases from J, with 11 bases between. Germline V gene lookup returns CDR1 GTSNPN and CDR2 SVGIG (reference sequence). The CDR3 has 15 amino acids. The CDR3 protein is CAWRLSYANTGELFF. As DNA, the CDR3 is TGTGCCTGGAGACTGAGCTATGCGAACACCGGGGAGCTGTTTTTT.

J is TRBJ2-5 and V is TRBV4-1; TRBD2 is a possible D gene (6 bases). V lost 0 bases and J 3 bases, leaving 17 bases between the germline ends. CDR1 and CDR2 (germline): MGHRA, YSYEKL. The CDR3 extends over 17 amino acids. The DNA for the CDR3 is TGCGCCAGCAGCCAAGATAGGAAGCGCCCGGGGGAAGAGACCCAGTACTTC. Protein: CASSQDRKRPGEETQYF.

The chain recombines TRBV7-9 with TRBJ2-7; tentatively, D is TRBD2 (7 bases). Trimming took 6 bases from V and 0 from J, leaving 15 bases between them. Germline CDR1 reads SEHNR; CDR2 reads FQNEAQ (reference sequence). This CDR3 has 15 residues. The CDR3 DNA sequence: TGTGCCAGCAGAGTAGGGGGGGCCCTCTCCTACGAGCAGTACTTC. This gives the protein CASRVGGALSYEQYF.

The chain recombines TRBV5-1 with TRBJ1-4; TRBD1 is a possible D gene (6 bases). Per germline, CDR1 SGHRS and CDR2 YFSETQ. V lost 4 bases, J lost 8 bases, and 15 bases lay in between. The CDR3 sequence is 14 residues long. The CDR3 DNA reads TGCGCCAGCAGCCTATTACAGGGAGGGGAAAAACTGTTTTTT. The encoded protein is CASSLLQGGEKLFF.

The chain employs TRBV5-4 and TRBJ2-7; 7 positions agree with TRBD2. V trimming: 4 bases; J trimming: 2 bases; junction bases outside the gene matches: 9. CDR1 and CDR2 from the germline V gene are SGHNT and YYREEE (reference sequence). There are 15 residues in the CDR3. CDR3 DNA sequence: TGTGCCAGCAGCCTCGGTGGACTAGGAGCCTACGAGCAGTACTTC. It translates to CASSLGGLGAYEQYF.

Only one count was recorded for this clone. The chain has TRBV30 and TRBJ2-2; D gene ambiguous. CDR3 length: 13 amino acids. Trimming pared 0 bases from V and 1 base from J, leaving 3 bases between. Germline CDR1 reads GTSNPN; CDR2 reads SVGIG (reference sequence). The CDR3 is CAWSVLNTGELFF. CDR3 sequence (DNA): TGTGCCTGGAGTGTACTGAACACCGGGGAGCTGTTTTTT.

The gene calls are TRBV7-3 and TRBJ2-2, with a weak D call TRBD1 (6 bases). CDR1 is SGHTA and CDR2 is FQGTGA in the germline V gene. This CDR3 is 18 amino acids long. Trimming removed 5 bases from V and 2 bases from J, with 21 bases in between. CDR3 protein: CASSRGSRGVLNTGELFF. The CDR3 DNA follows: TGTGCCAGCAGCCGGGGCTCCAGGGGCGTACTTAACACCGGGGAGCTGTTTTTT. The full variable domain, with the rest looked up from reference TRBV7-3 and TRBJ2-2, is GAGVSQTPSNKVTEKGKYVELRCDPISGHTALYWYRQSLGQGPEFLIYFQGTGAADDSGLPNDRFFAVRPEGSVSTLKIQRTERGDSAVYLCASSRGSRGVLNTGELFFGEGSRLTVL.

V gene TRBV5-1 combines with J gene TRBJ1-1, with TRBD1 identical over 8 bases. With V trimmed by 7 bases and J by 1 base, 3 bases remained unmatched. The CDR3 totals 13 residues. CDR1 is SGHRS, CDR2 YFSETQ, per germline. The CDR3 region is CASRGQGNTEAFF. The CDR3 nucleotides read TGCGCCAGCCGCGGACAGGGGAACACTGAAGCTTTCTTT.

Comment on this clone: A read error may account for a junction end that differs from germline. Other DNA sequences within the sample encode an identical CDR3. The chain combines TRBV30 with TRBJ1-6; the D gene is possibly TRBD1 (5 bases). The CDR3 sequence is 13 residues long. CDR1 is GTSNPN and CDR2 is SVGIG in the germline V gene (reference sequence). CDR3 in DNA: TGTGCCTGGAGTGCCAGGGAAAATTCCCCCCTCCACTTT. Its protein product is CAWSARENSPLHF.